The rows below give T cell receptor beta chains drawn from one sample of a study of graft-versus-host responses after intestinal transplantation. Only in-frame clones appear in the TCRdb table, and some are missing; sequencing was by immunoSEQ multiplex PCR. The data show approximately 70,000 clones, around 90% seen once. The material was bone marrow, obtained 700 to 750 days after intestinal transplantation. The receptors come from a human patient who received an intestinal transplant, so some T cells may come from the graft donor. The CDR3 runs from the conserved cysteine through the conserved F or W. Fields, in order: J gene, V gene, D gene, clone size, CDR3 protein, CDR3 DNA. A D gene is named only where the DNA matches it firmly. Not every row has a clone size; where given, it reads once, few, many or a size class.

TRBJ2-7 TRBV6-1 . . CASRFIREKYEQYF TGTGCCAGCAGATTCATTCGTGAAAAATACGAGCAGTACTTC
TRBJ1-1 TRBV19 TRBD1 . CASSSDRGNTEAFF TGTGCCAGTAGTAGCGACAGGGGGAACACTGAAGCTTTCTTT
TRBJ2-5 TRBV15 . . CATRIAVGGTQYF TGTGCCACCAGAATCGCGGTTGGGGGGACCCAGTACTTC
TRBJ2-7 TRBV5-6 TRBD1 . CASSTWDRGTSEQYF TGTGCCAGCAGCACCTGGGACAGGGGCACCTCAGAGCAGTACTTC
TRBJ2-7 TRBV11-2 . . CASSFGTYEQYF TGTGCCAGCAGCTTCGGGACCTACGAGCAGTACTTC
TRBJ1-3 TRBV19 . . CASSIELRTASGNTIYF TGTGCCAGTAGTATAGAGTTACGAACAGCCTCTGGAAACACCATATATTTT
TRBJ2-7 TRBV5-5 TRBD2 . CASSLPLAGVNYEQYF TGTGCCAGCAGCTTGCCCCTAGCGGGGGTCAACTACGAGCAGTACTTC
TRBJ1-2 TRBV4-1 . . CASSQEVANYGYTF TGCGCCAGCAGCCAGGAAGTAGCTAACTATGGCTACACCTTC
TRBJ2-3 TRBV29-1 . . CSVEKNPTDTQYF TGCAGCGTTGAAAAGAACCCCACAGATACGCAGTATTTT
TRBJ2-7 TRBV4-1 . . CASSQDTGPYEQYF TGCGCCAGCAGCCAAGATACAGGCCCCTACGAGCAGTACTTC
TRBJ1-4 TRBV5-1 TRBD1 . CASSSSVQGEGEKLFF TGCGCCAGCAGCTCATCAGTACAGGGGGAAGGTGAAAAACTGTTTTTT
TRBJ2-3 TRBV30 . . CAWITASTDTQYF TGTGCCTGGATTACAGCTTCCACAGATACGCAGTATTTT
TRBJ1-1 TRBV5-5 . . CASSLVRDTEAFF TGTGCCAGCAGCTTGGTAAGAGACACTGAAGCTTTCTTT
TRBJ1-5 TRBV6-5 . . CASSWYSNQPQHF TGTGCCAGCTCCTGGTATAGCAATCAGCCCCAGCATTTT
TRBJ2-2 TRBV7-9 . few CASSENRVVNTGELFF TGTGCCAGCAGCGAAAACAGGGTAGTGAACACCGGGGAGCTGTTTTTT
TRBJ2-2 TRBV4-2 TRBD2 . CASSQGLDTGELFF TGTGCCAGCAGCCAGGGACTAGACACCGGGGAGCTGTTTTTT
TRBJ2-7 TRBV28 . . CASMRADSSEGYEQYF TGTGCCAGCATGAGGGCGGATAGCTCGGAGGGATACGAGCAGTACTTC
TRBJ1-3 TRBV5-4 . . CASSFQGGNTIYF TGTGCCAGCAGCTTCCAAGGCGGAAACACCATATATTTT
TRBJ1-1 TRBV5-6 . . CASSSDSRAFF TGTGCCAGCAGCTCGGACAGTCGAGCTTTCTTT